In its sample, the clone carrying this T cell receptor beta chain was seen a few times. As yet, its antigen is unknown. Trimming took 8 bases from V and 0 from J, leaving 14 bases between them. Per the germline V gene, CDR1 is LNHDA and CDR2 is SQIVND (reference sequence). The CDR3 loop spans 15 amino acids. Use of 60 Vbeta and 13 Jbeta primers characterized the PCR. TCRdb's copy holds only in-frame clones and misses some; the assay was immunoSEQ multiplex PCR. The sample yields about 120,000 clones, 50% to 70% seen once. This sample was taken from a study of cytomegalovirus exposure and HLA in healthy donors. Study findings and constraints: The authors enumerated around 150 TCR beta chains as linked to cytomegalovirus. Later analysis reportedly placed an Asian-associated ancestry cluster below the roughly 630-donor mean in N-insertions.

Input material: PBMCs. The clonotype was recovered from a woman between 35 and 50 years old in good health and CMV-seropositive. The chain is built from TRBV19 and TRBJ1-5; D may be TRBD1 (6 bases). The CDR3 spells CASLSGAYSNQPQHF. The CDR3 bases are TGTGCCAGTCTCTCAGGGGCCTATAGCAATCAGCCCCAGCATTTT. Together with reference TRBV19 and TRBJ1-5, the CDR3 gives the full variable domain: DGGITQSPKYLFRKEGQNVTLSCEQNLNHDAMYWYRQDPGQGLRLIYYSQIVNDFQKGDIAEGYSVSREKKESFPLTVTSAQKNPTAFYLCASLSGAYSNQPQHFGDGTRLSIL.